The present entry profiles one T cell receptor beta chain with its context. Attached unique molecular identifiers marked individual cDNA molecules. TCRdb passed the 5' RACE reads through MiXCR, listing each CDR3 protein once. The data contain approximately 70,000 distinct CDR3 sequences, approximately 11% of them seen just once; the ten biggest clones take up about a sixth. The CDR3 runs 14 residues. Germline values: CDR1 SGHVS, CDR2 FNYEAQ. Between the trimmed V and J ends, which lost 1 base and 6 bases, there was a span of 9 bases. The sample is drawn from a study of early T cells in non-severe SARS-CoV-2 infection.

This TCR was sampled from an adult who was a healthcare worker with PCR-confirmed SARS-CoV-2 infection or an uninfected control (not recorded which). V and J are TRBV7-6 and TRBJ2-2; D tentatively fits TRBD1 or TRBD2 (5 bases each). Sequencing was performed on whole blood, taken at baseline. This CDR3 reads CASSLVRGAGELFF. The CDR3, as DNA: TGTGCCAGCAGCTTAGTGAGGGGCGCCGGGGAGCTGTTTTTT.